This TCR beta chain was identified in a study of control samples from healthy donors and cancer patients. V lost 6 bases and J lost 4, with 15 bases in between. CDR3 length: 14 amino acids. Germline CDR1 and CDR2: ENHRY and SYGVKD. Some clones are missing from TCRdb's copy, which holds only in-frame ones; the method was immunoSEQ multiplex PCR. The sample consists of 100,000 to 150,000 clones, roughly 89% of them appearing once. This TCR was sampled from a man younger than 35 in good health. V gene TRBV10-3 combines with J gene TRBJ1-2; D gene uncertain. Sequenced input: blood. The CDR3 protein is CAIRDQYSSYGYTF. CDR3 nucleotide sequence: TGTGCCATCAGGGATCAATACAGTAGCTATGGCTACACCTTC.